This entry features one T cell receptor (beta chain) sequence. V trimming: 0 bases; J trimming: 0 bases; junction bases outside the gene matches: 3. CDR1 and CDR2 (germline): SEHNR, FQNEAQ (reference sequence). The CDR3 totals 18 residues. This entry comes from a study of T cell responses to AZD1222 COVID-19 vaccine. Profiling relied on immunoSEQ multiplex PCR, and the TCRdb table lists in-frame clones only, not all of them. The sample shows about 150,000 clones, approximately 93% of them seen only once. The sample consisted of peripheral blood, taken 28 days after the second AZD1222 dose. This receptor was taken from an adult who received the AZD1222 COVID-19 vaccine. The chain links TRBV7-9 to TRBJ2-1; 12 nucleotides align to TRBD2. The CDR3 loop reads CASSLAGLAGTSYNEQFF. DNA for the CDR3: TGTGCCAGCAGCTTAGCAGGACTAGCGGGAACCTCCTACAATGAGCAGTTCTTC.